Listed below are T cell receptor beta chains from one sample, sequenced in a study of T cells in localized non-small cell lung cancer. Measured with immunoSEQ multiplex PCR; TCRdb has only the in-frame clones, and not every one. Among approximately 31,000 clones listed, less than 80% were seen once. The source material was peripheral blood, sampled before any cancer treatment. Every receptor here comes from a male donor aged 60 or older with stage II squamous cell lung carcinoma. Both conserved end residues are part of each CDR3. The D gene is left open where the match is weak. Expanded clones get a size class; other rows say once, few or many, or leave the size out.

D	length	V	J	size	CDR3	DNA
.	13	TRBV7-3	TRBJ2-5	.	CASSFGAEETQYF	TGTGCCAGCAGCTTTGGTGCAGAAGAGACCCAGTACTTC
TRBD2	15	TRBV29-1	TRBJ2-3	.	CSVELPSGNTDTQYF	TGCAGCGTTGAACTTCCTAGCGGAAACACAGATACGCAGTATTTT
.	14	TRBV7-9	TRBJ2-1	once	CASSLVSGFNEQFF	TGTGCCAGCAGCTTAGTCTCGGGGTTCAATGAGCAGTTCTTC
TRBD1	16	TRBV5-1	TRBJ2-3	.	CASSFQGQGTADTQYF	TGCGCCAGCAGCTTCCAAGGACAGGGAACGGCAGATACGCAGTATTTT
TRBD1	16	TRBV4-2	TRBJ2-4	.	CASSQPLRDRENIQYF	TGTGCCAGCAGCCAACCCCTCCGGGACAGAGAGAACATTCAGTACTTC
.	14	TRBV27	TRBJ2-1	.	CASSLRQTYNEQFF	TGTGCCAGCAGTCTTAGACAGACCTACAATGAGCAGTTCTTC
.	15	TRBV2	TRBJ1-5	.	CASSSRGLNNQPQHF	TGTGCCAGCAGTAGCAGGGGTCTCAACAATCAGCCCCAGCATTTT
.	14	TRBV4-2	TRBJ1-4	.	CASSPSSRGEKLFF	TGTGCCAGCAGCCCGTCAAGTCGCGGTGAAAAACTGTTTTTT
TRBD2	18	TRBV7-3	TRBJ2-5	once	CASSLRPGLAGVSETQYF	TGTGCCAGCAGCCTCCGTCCGGGACTAGCGGGAGTTTCGGAGACCCAGTACTTC
TRBD1	16	TRBV27	TRBJ2-7	.	CASSLRLGQGGNEQYF	TGTGCCAGCAGTTTACGGTTGGGACAGGGGGGGAACGAGCAGTACTTC
.	16	TRBV19	TRBJ1-1	.	CASSILQGRVNTEAFF	TGTGCCAGTAGTATCCTTCAGGGGCGGGTGAACACTGAAGCTTTCTTT
.	13	TRBV2	TRBJ2-5	once	CASRGGRQETQYF	TGTGCCAGCAGGGGGGGCCGTCAAGAGACCCAGTACTTC
TRBD1	15	TRBV2	TRBJ1-6	.	CASRLRGRLNSPLHF	TGTGCCAGCAGATTAAGGGGGCGCCTGAATTCACCCCTCCACTTT
.	16	TRBV28	TRBJ2-6	.	CASSHLGVAGANVLTF	TGTGCCAGCAGTCACCTAGGGGTGGCTGGGGCCAACGTCCTGACTTTC